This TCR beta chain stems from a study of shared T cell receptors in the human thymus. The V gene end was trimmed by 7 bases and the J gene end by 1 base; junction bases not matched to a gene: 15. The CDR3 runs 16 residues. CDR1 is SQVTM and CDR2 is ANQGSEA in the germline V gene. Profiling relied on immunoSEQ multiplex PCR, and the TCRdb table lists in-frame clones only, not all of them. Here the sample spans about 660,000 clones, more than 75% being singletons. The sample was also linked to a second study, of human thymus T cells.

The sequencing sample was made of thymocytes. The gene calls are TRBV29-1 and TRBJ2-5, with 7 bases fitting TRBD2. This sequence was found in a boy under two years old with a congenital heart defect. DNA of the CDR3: TGCAGCGCCCAGCGGGACCGCCGGGGGTCCCAAGAGACCCAGTACTTC. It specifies CSAQRDRRGSQETQYF.